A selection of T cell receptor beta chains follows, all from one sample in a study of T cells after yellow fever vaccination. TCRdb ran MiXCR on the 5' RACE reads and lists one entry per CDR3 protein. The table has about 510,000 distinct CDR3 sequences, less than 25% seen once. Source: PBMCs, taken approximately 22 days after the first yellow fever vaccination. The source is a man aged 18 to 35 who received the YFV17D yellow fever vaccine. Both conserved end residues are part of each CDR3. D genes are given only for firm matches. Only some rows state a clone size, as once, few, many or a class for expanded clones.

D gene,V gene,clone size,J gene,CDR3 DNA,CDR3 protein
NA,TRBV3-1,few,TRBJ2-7,TGTGCCAGCAGCCGCTCTTCGGGTACGGACGAGCAGTACTTC,CASSRSSGTDEQYF
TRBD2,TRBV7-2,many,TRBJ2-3,TGTGCCAGCAGCTTTCGACTAGCGCCATCCACAGATACGCAGTATTTT,CASSFRLAPSTDTQYF
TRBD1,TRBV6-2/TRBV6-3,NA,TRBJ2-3,TGTGCCAGCAGGGACCCGGGACAGACTAGCACAGATACGCAGTATTTT,CASRDPGQTSTDTQYF
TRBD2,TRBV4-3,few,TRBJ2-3,TGCGCCAGCAGACAACATCCGGGACTAGCGGGGGTTCCCGATACGCAGTATTTT,CASRQHPGLAGVPDTQYF
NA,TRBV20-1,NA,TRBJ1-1,TGCAGTGCTTATAGACAGGCCTTGAACACTGAAGCTTTCTTT,CSAYRQALNTEAFF
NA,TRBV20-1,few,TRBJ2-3,TGCAGTGCTAGAGATCACGGAGGTGGGGCAGATACGCAGTATTTT,CSARDHGGGADTQYF
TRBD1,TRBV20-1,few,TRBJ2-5,TGCAGTGCTTATCCGGGACAGGGGGCCCAGTACTTC,CSAYPGQGAQYF
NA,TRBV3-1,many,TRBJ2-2,TGTGCCAGCAGCCATTCTCCGAACACCGGGGAGCTGTTTTTT,CASSHSPNTGELFF
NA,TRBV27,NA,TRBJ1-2,TGTGCCAGCAGTCCCCGAGGGGGGTTTCGGGGCTACACCTTC,CASSPRGGFRGYTF
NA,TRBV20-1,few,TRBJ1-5,TGCAGTGTTAGTCCCGGGGTCAGGGGCAATCAGCCCCAGCATTTT,CSVSPGVRGNQPQHF
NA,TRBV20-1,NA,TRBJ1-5,TGCAGTGCTAGTGTTGTCGGGGGATATCAGCCCCAGCATTTT,CSASVVGGYQPQHF
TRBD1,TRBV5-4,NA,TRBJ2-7,TGTGCCAGCAGCTCGGGGGACAGGGGACCCTACGAGCAGTACTTC,CASSSGDRGPYEQYF
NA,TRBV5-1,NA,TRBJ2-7,TGCGCCAGCAGCCCTAGGGGCCGCACCTACGAGCAGTACTTC,CASSPRGRTYEQYF
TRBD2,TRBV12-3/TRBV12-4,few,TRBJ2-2,TGTGCCAGCAGCCGGGGACTAGCGGGGGCTAACACCGGGGAGCTGTTTTTT,CASSRGLAGANTGELFF
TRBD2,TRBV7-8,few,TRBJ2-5,TGTGCCAGCAGCTTAAAGCGGGGCATACTGCCGCAAGAGACCCAGTACTTC,CASSLKRGILPQETQYF
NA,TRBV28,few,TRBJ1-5,TGTGCCAGCAGCCTTCAATTGGGTGCCCAGCATTTT,CASSLQLGAQHF
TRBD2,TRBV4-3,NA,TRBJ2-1,TGCGCCAGCAGCCAGACGAATGCGGGGGGTTACAATGAGCAGTTCTTC,CASSQTNAGGYNEQFF
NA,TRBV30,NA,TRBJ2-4,TGTGCCTGGAGTCCCGGGGCCAAAAACATTCAGTACTTC,CAWSPGAKNIQYF
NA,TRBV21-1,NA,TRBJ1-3,TGTGCCAGCAGCAAAGCTCGCCAGGGTTACTCTGGAAACACCATATATTTT,CASSKARQGYSGNTIYF
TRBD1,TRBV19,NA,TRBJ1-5,TGTGCCAGTAGTATCGGGACAGGTCAGCCCCAGCATTTT,CASSIGTGQPQHF
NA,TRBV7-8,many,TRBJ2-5,TGTGCCAGCAGCCTGGGACCACCGAAGGGGGAGACCCAGTACTTC,CASSLGPPKGETQYF
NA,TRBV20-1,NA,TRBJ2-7,TGCAGTGCTAGAACGGCTAGCTACGAGCAGTACTTC,CSARTASYEQYF
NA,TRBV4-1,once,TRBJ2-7,TGCGCCAGCAGCCAAGTGGGGACCTACGAGCAGTACTTC,CASSQVGTYEQYF
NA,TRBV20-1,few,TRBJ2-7,TGCAGTGCATGCGGACCAGGTTCGTCCCTCGAGCAGTACTTC,CSACGPGSSLEQYF
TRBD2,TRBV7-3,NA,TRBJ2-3,TGTGCCAGCAGCCCCGGGGGGGGGCTAGGGGCAGATACGCAGTATTTT,CASSPGGGLGADTQYF
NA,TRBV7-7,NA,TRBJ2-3,TGTGCCAGCAGCTCCGGGGGGCCGTGGGATACGCAGTATTTT,CASSSGGPWDTQYF
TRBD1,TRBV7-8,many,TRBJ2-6,TGTGCCAGCAGCTTGGGACAGGGAGCCGGGGCCAACGTCCTGACTTTC,CASSLGQGAGANVLTF
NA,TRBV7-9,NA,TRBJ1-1,TGTGCCAGCAGCAACCCCGGCAGGGGCACTGAAGCTTTCTTT,CASSNPGRGTEAFF
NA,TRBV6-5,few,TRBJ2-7,TGTGCCAGCAGTTACATCGGATCCAACTACGAGCAGTACTTC,CASSYIGSNYEQYF
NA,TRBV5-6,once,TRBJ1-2,TGTGCCAGCATGCATAGGATAAGAACTAACTATGGCTACACCTTC,CASMHRIRTNYGYTF
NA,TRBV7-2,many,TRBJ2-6,TGTGCCAGCGCCGATATGGGGTCTGGGGCCAACGTCCTGACTTTC,CASADMGSGANVLTF
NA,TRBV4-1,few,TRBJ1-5,TGCGCCAGCAGCCGGGATTTCGGCAATCAGCCCCAGCATTTT,CASSRDFGNQPQHF
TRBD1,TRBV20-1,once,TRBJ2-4,TGCAGTGCTAGGGACAGGGAGCTGAGAAACATTCAGTACTTC,CSARDRELRNIQYF
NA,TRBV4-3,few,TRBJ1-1,TGCGCCAGCAGCCAAGAACCTTGGGGGATTGAAGCTTTCTTT,CASSQEPWGIEAFF
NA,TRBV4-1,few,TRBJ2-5,TGCGCCAGCAGCCAAGTTTCCAGTTCTAGTCCGAGAGAGACCCAGTACTTC,CASSQVSSSSPRETQYF
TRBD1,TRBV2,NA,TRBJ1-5,TGTGCCAGCAGTGAGGACAGGCAGAGAGGTCAGCCCCAGCATTTT,CASSEDRQRGQPQHF
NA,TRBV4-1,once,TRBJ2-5,TGCGCCAGCAGCCAAGATCGCGGGGATCAGGGGAGGGGAGAGACCCAGTACTTC,CASSQDRGDQGRGETQYF
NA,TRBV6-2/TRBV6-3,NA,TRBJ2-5,TGTGCCAGCAGTCAGAGCTATGAGACCCAGTACTTC,CASSQSYETQYF
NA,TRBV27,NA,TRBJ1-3,TGTGCCAGCAGTGCCACAGGAATGGGAAACACCATATATTTT,CASSATGMGNTIYF
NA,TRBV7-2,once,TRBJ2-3,TGTGCCAGCAGCTTACACGGGGGCTACACAGATACGCAGTATTTT,CASSLHGGYTDTQYF
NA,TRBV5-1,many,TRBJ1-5,TGCGCCAGCAGCTTGGGCCCCTTGGGGCAGCCCCAGCATTTT,CASSLGPLGQPQHF
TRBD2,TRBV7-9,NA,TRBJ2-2,TGTGCCAGCGCGGGGGGCGCGAACACCGGGGAGCTGTTTTTT,CASAGGANTGELFF
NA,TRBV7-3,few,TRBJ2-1,TGTGCCAGCAGCCCCGGGGGAGGGGGAGGGTACAATGAGCAGTTCTTC,CASSPGGGGGYNEQFF
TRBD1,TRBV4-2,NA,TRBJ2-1,TGTGCCAGCAGCCAAGGGGACAGATACAATGAGCAGTTCTTC,CASSQGDRYNEQFF
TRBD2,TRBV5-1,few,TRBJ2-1,TGCGCCAGCAGCGCGGCCTTTAGCGGGTGGAACAATGAGCAGTTCTTC,CASSAAFSGWNNEQFF
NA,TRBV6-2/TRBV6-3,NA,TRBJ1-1,TGTGCCAGCAGCCCCCTCGAAGGGTTGGCTGAAGCTTTCTTT,CASSPLEGLAEAFF
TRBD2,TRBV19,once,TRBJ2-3,TGTGCCAGTCGTATAGGCGGGGGTGATACGCAGTATTTT,CASRIGGGDTQYF
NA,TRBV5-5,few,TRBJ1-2,TGTGCCAGCAGACCACAACCGCGGGACGTATATGGCTACACCTTC,CASRPQPRDVYGYTF
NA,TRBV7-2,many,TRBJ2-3,TGTGCCAGCAGCTTTCCTAGCACAGATACGCAGTATTTT,CASSFPSTDTQYF
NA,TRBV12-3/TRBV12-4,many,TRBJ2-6,TGTGCCAGCAGTCGCAGCTCTGGGGCCAACGTCCTGACTTTC,CASSRSSGANVLTF
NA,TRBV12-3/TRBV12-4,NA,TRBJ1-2,TGTGCCAGCAGTCCACTCGGACAGCCCTATGGCTACACCTTC,CASSPLGQPYGYTF
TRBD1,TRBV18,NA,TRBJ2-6,TGTGCCAGCTCACAGGTAGTCGGGACAGGACTCTCTGGGGCCAACGTCCTGACTTTC,CASSQVVGTGLSGANVLTF
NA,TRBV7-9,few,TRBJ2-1,TGTGCCAGCAGTTCGTTGCTATCCGGGATCTACAATGAGCAGTTCTTC,CASSSLLSGIYNEQFF
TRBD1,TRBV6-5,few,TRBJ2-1,TGTGCCAGCAGTAGGGCAGGGGGCAGCGATGAGCAGTTCTTC,CASSRAGGSDEQFF